This TCR beta chain came from a study of blood T cell repertoires in COVID-19. Overall study context: Sources were T cells, B-cell-depleted T cells, or PBMCs; the material itself was cDNA or gDNA.

Produced via immunoSEQ multiplex PCR; TCRdb's table is partial and in-frame only. In the table there are 150,000 to 200,000 clones, 70% to 80% of which are singletons. This clone was counted once. The V end was cut by 4 bases, the J end by 1 base, with 13 bases between. Germline loops: CDR1 SGHVS, CDR2 FQNEAQ. The CDR3 loop spans 16 amino acids. The chain couples TRBV7-8 to TRBJ2-2; tentatively, D is TRBD1 (5 bases). Source material: PBMCs or T cells enriched from blood (not recorded which). This sequence originates from a woman aged 45-65 years who had recovered from COVID-19. The DNA of the CDR3 is TGTGCCAGCAGCTCTCCCCAGGGAAGGAACACCGGGGAGCTGTTTTTT. Residues: CASSSPQGRNTGELFF.